This TCR beta chain was sequenced during a study of cytomegalovirus exposure and HLA in healthy donors. Study-level points and caveats: Associated with cytomegalovirus, according to the listing, were 170 or so TCR beta chains. Through in vitro validation, a few CMV-associated chains were shown to be specific for CMV antigens.

On this clone itself: Its antigen remains unknown.

The V end was cut by 4 bases, the J end by 7 bases, with 13 bases between. Germline V gene lookup returns CDR1 MDHEN and CDR2 SYDVKM. CDR3 length: 13 residues. Assay: immunoSEQ multiplex PCR; the TCRdb copy retains only in-frame clones and omits some. The sample contains 150,000 to 200,000 clones, approximately 90% of which appear only once. Source material: PBMCs. The TCR originated in a young man in good health and CMV-seronegative. This sequence joins TRBV28 and TRBJ1-1; D remains unclear. The CDR3, as DNA: TGTGCCAGCAGTTCTTCCTTTGGAGGTGAAGCTTTCTTT. Translated, it gives CASSSSFGGEAFF.